These T cell receptor beta chains were read from a single sample in a study of cytomegalovirus exposure and HLA in healthy donors. Produced via immunoSEQ multiplex PCR; TCRdb's table is partial and in-frame only. This table holds under 250,000 clones, around four fifths found once. Sequencing was performed on PBMCs. The source of these receptors is a woman under 30 in good health and CMV-seronegative. Both conserved end residues are part of each CDR3. D genes are given only for firm matches. A clone size is listed for some rows: how often the clone was seen (once, few, many), or a class if it is expanded.

j_call clone_size v_call d_call cdr3_aa cdr3_nt
TRBJ2-5 NA TRBV28 NA CASSFGQRAQYF TGTGCCAGCAGTTTCGGGCAGAGGGCCCAGTACTTC
TRBJ2-1 NA TRBV10-3 NA CAIRPSLYNEQFF TGTGCCATCAGGCCCTCACTCTACAATGAGCAGTTCTTC
TRBJ2-7 NA TRBV5-1 NA CASSLLGGGSPYEQYF TGCGCCAGCAGCTTGCTGGGAGGGGGATCCCCCTACGAGCAGTACTTC
TRBJ2-7 NA TRBV28 TRBD2 CASSLTLAGSTDQQYF TGTGCCAGCAGTTTAACCCTAGCGGGGAGTACGGACCAGCAGTACTTC
TRBJ2-1 NA TRBV28 NA CASGLRRVQFF TGTGCCAGCGGTCTGCGGCGAGTGCAGTTCTTC
TRBJ2-3 NA TRBV9 NA CASSVAVTGGTDTQYF TGTGCCAGCAGCGTGGCGGTAACAGGAGGAACAGATACGCAGTATTTT
TRBJ1-4 NA TRBV5-1 TRBD1 CASSQGQDEKLFF TGCGCCAGCAGCCAGGGACAGGACGAAAAACTGTTTTTT
TRBJ1-6 NA TRBV10-3 NA CATRPSLGSPLHF TGTGCCACCAGACCCTCCCTAGGTTCACCCCTCCACTTT
TRBJ2-7 NA TRBV19 NA CASSIGGGPYEQYF TGTGCCAGTAGTATAGGTGGGGGACCCTACGAGCAGTACTTC
TRBJ1-5 NA TRBV30 TRBD1 CAWSSQGVIQPQHF TGTGCCTGGAGTTCACAGGGGGTGATTCAGCCCCAGCATTTT
TRBJ2-7 once TRBV5-6 TRBD1 CASSFRDREGEQYF TGTGCCAGCAGCTTCCGGGACAGGGAGGGGGAGCAGTACTTC
TRBJ1-5 NA TRBV7-8 NA CASSLEGQYSNQPQHF TGTGCCAGCAGCTTAGAAGGACAGTATAGCAATCAGCCCCAGCATTTT
TRBJ2-5 NA TRBV5-1 NA CASSFGEIQETQYF TGCGCCAGCAGCTTCGGGGAGATACAAGAGACCCAGTACTTC
TRBJ1-2 NA TRBV5-1 NA CASRPGGAGYGYTF TGCGCCAGCCGCCCGGGGGGGGCGGGCTATGGCTACACCTTC
TRBJ1-2 NA TRBV20-1 NA CSPWAPEGYTF TGCAGTCCCTGGGCCCCTGAAGGCTACACCTTC
TRBJ2-7 NA TRBV7-9 NA CASSWDPSYEQYF TGTGCCAGCAGCTGGGACCCATCCTACGAGCAGTACTTC
TRBJ1-2 NA TRBV2 NA CASRDDTNGYTF TGTGCCAGCAGAGATGACACCAATGGCTACACCTTC